These 7 T cell receptor beta chains came from one sample sequenced in a study of blood T cell repertoires in COVID-19. Sequencing was performed with immunoSEQ multiplex PCR; in TCRdb, only in-frame clones are kept and a portion is missing. The sample has some 170,000 clones, under 90% seen once; the top ten hold roughly 19%. Specimen: peripheral blood. These receptors all come from a woman of 80 years or more with acute or convalescent COVID-19.

This chain connects TRBV11-3 to TRBJ2-1, with D possibly matching TRBD2 (5 bases). Germline V gene lookup returns CDR1 SGHNT and CDR2 YENEEA. V was cut by 0 bases and J by 6 bases, with 9 bases left in between. The CDR3 is 14 amino acids. The CDR3 here is CASSLDFGVNEQFF. The CDR3 DNA sequence: TGTGCCAGCAGCTTAGATTTCGGGGTCAATGAGCAGTTCTTC.

This clone appeared a few times. The V gene is TRBV11-3, the J gene TRBJ2-1; D call uncertain. Trimming removed 1 base from V and 3 bases from J, with 4 bases in between. The CDR3 totals 13 residues. Germline CDR1 reads SGHNT; CDR2 reads YENEEA. The CDR3 sequence is CASSLGGYNEQFF. CDR3 coding DNA: TGTGCCAGCAGCTTAGGAGGCTACAATGAGCAGTTCTTC.

This chain connects TRBV19 to TRBJ2-3; no firm D call. The CDR3 is 17 residues long. V lost 5 bases and J lost 0, with 18 bases in between. The V gene's germline CDR1 is LNHDA and CDR2 SQIVND (reference sequence). The CDR3 loop is CASSSGVGGSSTDTQYF. The CDR3 DNA follows: TGTGCCAGTAGTTCTGGCGTAGGCGGTTCTAGCACAGATACGCAGTATTTT.

The gene calls are TRBV5-5 and TRBJ1-1, with 8 nucleotides matching TRBD1. Looked up from germline, CDR1 is SGHKS and CDR2 is YYEKEE (reference sequence). V lost 2 bases to trimming and J lost 1 base; unmatched junction nucleotides: 7. The CDR3 has 16 residues. In DNA form, the CDR3 reads TGTGCCAGCAGCTTCGACAGGGGTCAGAGGAACACTGAAGCTTTCTTT. Its translation: CASSFDRGQRNTEAFF.

The genes are TRBV6-1 and TRBJ1-2; TRBD1 is a possible D gene (6 bases). The CDR3 totals 14 residues. The germline gives CDR1 MNHNS, CDR2 SASEGT. Trimming left V 1 base short and J 3 bases short, with 9 bases between. CDR3 in amino acids: CASSEEGGYYGYTF. In DNA, the CDR3 is TGTGCCAGCAGTGAAGAGGGGGGGTACTATGGCTACACCTTC.

In this sample, this clone turned up a few times. This chain uses TRBV19 with TRBJ2-1, with TRBD1 identical over 7 bases. From germline, CDR1 is LNHDA and CDR2 SQIVND (reference sequence). V was clipped by 9 bases and J by 3 bases; unmatched bases: 17. This CDR3 spans 17 amino acids. The CDR3 is CASTREGTANIYNEQFF. CDR3 coding DNA: TGTGCCAGCACGAGAGAAGGGACAGCCAACATCTACAATGAGCAGTTCTTC.

This chain uses TRBV4-1 with TRBJ1-1; D possibly corresponds to TRBD1 (5 bases). The CDR3 consists of 17 residues. The germline CDR1 and CDR2 sequences are MGHRA and YSYEKL. V was cut by 0 bases and J by 1 base, with 15 bases left in between. The CDR3 nucleotides are TGCGCCAGCAGCCAAGATCGGCAGGGCGCGAGGAACACTGAAGCTTTCTTT. This gives the protein CASSQDRQGARNTEAFF.